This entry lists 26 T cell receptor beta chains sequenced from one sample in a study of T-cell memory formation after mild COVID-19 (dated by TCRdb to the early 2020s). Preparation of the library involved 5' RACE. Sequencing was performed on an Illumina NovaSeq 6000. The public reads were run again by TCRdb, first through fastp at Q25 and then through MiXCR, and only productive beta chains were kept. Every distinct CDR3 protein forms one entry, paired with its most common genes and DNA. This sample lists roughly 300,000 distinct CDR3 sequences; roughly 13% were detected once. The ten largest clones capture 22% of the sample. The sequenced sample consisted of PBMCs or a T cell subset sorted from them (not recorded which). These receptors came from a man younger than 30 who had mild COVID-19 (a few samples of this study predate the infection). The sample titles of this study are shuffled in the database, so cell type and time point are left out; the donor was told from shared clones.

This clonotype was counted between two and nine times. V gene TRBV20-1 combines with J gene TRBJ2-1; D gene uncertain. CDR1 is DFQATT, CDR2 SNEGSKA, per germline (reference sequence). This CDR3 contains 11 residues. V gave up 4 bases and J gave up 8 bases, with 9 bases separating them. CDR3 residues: CSAKSGHEQFF. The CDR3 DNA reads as TGCAGTGCTAAGTCCGGCCATGAGCAGTTCTTC.

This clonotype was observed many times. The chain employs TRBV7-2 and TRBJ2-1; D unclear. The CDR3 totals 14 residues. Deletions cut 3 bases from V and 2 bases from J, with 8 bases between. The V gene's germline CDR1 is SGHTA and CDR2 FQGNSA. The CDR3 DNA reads TGTGCCAGCAGCTTCGACCCCACCTACAATGAGCAGTTCTTC. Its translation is CASSFDPTYNEQFF.

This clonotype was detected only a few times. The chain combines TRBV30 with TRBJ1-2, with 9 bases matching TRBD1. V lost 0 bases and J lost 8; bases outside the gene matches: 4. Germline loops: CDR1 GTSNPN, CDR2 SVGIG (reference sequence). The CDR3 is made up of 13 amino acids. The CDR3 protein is CAWSVWTGDGYTF. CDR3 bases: TGTGCCTGGAGTGTGTGGACAGGGGACGGCTACACCTTC.

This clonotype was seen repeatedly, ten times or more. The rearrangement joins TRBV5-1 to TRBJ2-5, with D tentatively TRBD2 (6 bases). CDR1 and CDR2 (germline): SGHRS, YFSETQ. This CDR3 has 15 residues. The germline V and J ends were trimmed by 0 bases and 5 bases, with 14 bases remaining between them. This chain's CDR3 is CASSLELPRGETQYF. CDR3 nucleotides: TGCGCCAGCAGCTTGGAGCTCCCCCGGGGGGAGACCCAGTACTTC.

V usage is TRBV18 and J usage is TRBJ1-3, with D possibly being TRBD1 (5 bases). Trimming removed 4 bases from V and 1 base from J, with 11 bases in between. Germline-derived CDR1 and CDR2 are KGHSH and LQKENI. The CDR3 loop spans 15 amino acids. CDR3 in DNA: TGTGCCAGCTCACAACAGGACGGATCTGGAAACACCATATATTTT. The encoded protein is CASSQQDGSGNTIYF.

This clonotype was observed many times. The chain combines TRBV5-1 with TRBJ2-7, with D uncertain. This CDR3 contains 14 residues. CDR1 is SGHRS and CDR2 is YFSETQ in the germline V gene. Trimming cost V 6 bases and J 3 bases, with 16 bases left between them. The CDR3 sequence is CASKISVASYEQYF. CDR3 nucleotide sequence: TGCGCCAGCAAGATCTCCGTAGCTAGCTACGAGCAGTACTTC.

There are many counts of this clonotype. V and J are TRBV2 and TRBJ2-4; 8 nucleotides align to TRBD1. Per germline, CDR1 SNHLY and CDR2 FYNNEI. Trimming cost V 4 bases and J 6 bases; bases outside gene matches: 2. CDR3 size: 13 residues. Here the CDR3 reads CASSAGGSNIQYF. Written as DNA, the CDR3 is TGTGCCAGCAGTGCAGGGGGCTCAAACATTCAGTACTTC.

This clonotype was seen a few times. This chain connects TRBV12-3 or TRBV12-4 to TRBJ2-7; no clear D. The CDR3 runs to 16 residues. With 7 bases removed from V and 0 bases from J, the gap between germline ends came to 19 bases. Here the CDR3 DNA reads TGTGCCAGCACCCTCGGGTCCAGGACGGTCTCCTACGAGCAGTACTTC. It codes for CASTLGSRTVSYEQYF.

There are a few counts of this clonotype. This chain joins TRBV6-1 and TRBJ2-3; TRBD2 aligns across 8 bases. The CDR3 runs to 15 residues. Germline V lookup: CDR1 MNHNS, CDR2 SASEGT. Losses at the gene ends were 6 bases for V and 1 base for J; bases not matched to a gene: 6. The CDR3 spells CASSAGLGGTDTQYF. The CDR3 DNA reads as TGTGCCAGCAGCGCGGGACTAGGGGGCACAGATACGCAGTATTTT.

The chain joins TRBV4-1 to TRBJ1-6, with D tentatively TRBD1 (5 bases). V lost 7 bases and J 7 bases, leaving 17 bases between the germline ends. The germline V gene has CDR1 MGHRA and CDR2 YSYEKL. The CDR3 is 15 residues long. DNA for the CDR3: TGCGCCAGCATATCCCTCCCGGGGCAAAATTCACCCCTCCACTTT. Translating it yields CASISLPGQNSPLHF.

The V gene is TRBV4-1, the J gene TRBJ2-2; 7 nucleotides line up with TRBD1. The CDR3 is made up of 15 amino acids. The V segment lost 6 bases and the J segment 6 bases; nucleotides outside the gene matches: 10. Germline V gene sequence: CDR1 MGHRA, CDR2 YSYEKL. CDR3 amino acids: CASRLQGLGAGELFF. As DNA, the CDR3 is TGCGCCAGCAGGCTACAGGGGCTAGGGGCCGGGGAGCTGTTTTTT.

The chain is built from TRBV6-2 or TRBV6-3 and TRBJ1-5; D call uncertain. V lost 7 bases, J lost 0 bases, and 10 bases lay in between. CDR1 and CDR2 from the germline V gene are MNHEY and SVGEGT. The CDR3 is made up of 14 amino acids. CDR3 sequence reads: CASTDEHSNQPQHF. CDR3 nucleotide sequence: TGTGCCAGCACAGACGAGCATAGCAATCAGCCCCAGCATTTT.

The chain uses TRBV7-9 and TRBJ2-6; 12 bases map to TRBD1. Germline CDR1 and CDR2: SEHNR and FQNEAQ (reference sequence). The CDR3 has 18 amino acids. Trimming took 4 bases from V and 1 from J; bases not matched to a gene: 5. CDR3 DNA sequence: TGTGCCAGCAGCTCAGGGACAGGGGGCATGTCTGGGGCCAACGTCCTGACTTTC. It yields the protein CASSSGTGGMSGANVLTF.

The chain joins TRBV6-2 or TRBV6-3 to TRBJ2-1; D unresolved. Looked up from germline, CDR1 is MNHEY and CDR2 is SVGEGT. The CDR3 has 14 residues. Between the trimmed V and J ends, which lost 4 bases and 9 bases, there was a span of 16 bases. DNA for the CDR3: TGTGCCAGCAGTTGGGGTCCCGCCTGGAGTGAGCAGTTCTTC. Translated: CASSWGPAWSEQFF.

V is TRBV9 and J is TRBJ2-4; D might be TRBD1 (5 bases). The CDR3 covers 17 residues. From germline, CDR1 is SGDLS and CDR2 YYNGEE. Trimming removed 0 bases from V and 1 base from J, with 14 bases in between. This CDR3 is CASSVDAGIYAKNIQYF. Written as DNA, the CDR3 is TGTGCCAGCAGCGTAGACGCAGGGATCTACGCCAAAAACATTCAGTACTTC.

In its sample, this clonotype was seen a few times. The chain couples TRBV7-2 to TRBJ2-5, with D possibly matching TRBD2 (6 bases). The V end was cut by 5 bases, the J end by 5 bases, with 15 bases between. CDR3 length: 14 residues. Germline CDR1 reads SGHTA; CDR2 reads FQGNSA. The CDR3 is CASSDLTRDETQYF. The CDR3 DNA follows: TGTGCCAGCAGCGACCTGACTAGAGACGAGACCCAGTACTTC.

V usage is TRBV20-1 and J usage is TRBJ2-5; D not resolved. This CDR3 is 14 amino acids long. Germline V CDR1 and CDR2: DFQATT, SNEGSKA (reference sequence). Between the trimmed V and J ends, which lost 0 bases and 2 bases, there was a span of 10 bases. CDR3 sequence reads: CSARDPRNQETQYF. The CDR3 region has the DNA TGCAGTGCTAGAGATCCCAGGAATCAAGAGACCCAGTACTTC.

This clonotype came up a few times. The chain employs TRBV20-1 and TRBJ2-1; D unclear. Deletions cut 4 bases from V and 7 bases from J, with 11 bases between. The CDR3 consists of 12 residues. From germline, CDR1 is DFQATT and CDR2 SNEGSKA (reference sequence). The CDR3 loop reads CSAKGGRNEQFF. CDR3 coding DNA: TGCAGTGCTAAGGGCGGACGGAATGAGCAGTTCTTC.

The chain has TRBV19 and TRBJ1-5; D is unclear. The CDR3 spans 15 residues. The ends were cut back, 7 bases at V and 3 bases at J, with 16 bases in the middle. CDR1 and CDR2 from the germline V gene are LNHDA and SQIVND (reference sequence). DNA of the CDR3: TGTGCCAGTAAAACGTTGATGGAATCCAATCAGCCCCAGCATTTT. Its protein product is CASKTLMESNQPQHF.

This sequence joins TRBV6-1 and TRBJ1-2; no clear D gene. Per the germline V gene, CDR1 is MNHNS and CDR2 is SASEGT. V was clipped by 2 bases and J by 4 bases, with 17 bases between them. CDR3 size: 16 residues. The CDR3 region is CASSEPQTTLLYGYTF. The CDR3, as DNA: TGTGCCAGCAGTGAACCCCAGACAACTCTCCTCTATGGCTACACCTTC.

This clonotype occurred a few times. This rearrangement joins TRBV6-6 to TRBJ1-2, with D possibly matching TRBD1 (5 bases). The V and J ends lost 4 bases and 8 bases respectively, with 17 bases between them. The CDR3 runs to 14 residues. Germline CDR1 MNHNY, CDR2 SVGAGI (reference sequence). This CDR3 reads CASSFVGREGGYTF. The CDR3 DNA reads TGTGCCAGCAGTTTCGTCGGCAGGGAGGGCGGCTACACCTTC.

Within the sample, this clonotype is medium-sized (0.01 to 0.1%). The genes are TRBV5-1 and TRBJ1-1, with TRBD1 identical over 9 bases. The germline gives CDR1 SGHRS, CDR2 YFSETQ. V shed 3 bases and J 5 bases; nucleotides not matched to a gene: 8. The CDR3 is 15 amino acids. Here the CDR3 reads CASSSGTGQATEAFF. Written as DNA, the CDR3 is TGCGCCAGCAGCTCCGGGACAGGGCAGGCGACTGAAGCTTTCTTT.

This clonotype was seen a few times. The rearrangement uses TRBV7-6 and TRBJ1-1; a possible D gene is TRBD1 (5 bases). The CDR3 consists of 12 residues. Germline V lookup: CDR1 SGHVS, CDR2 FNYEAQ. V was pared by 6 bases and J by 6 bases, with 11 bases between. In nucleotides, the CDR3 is TGTGCCAGCAGACAGGTGGGGGCTGAAGCTTTCTTT. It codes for CASRQVGAEAFF.

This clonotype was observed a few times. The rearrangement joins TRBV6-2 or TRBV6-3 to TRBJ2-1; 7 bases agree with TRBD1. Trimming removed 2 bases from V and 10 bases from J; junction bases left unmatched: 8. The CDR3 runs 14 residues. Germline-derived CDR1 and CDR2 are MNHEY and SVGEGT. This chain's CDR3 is CASSYPEGGEEQFF. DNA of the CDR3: TGTGCCAGCAGTTACCCGGAAGGGGGCGAGGAGCAGTTCTTC.

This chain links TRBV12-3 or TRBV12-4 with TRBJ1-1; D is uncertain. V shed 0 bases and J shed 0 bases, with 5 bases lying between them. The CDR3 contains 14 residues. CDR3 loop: CASSLALLNTEAFF. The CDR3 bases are TGTGCCAGCAGTTTAGCCCTATTGAACACTGAAGCTTTCTTT.

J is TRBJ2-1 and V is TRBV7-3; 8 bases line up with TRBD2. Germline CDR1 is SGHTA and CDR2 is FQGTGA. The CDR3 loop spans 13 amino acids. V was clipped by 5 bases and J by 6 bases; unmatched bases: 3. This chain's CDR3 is CASSLRGVNEQFF. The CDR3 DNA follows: TGTGCCAGCAGCCTGCGGGGGGTCAATGAGCAGTTCTTC.